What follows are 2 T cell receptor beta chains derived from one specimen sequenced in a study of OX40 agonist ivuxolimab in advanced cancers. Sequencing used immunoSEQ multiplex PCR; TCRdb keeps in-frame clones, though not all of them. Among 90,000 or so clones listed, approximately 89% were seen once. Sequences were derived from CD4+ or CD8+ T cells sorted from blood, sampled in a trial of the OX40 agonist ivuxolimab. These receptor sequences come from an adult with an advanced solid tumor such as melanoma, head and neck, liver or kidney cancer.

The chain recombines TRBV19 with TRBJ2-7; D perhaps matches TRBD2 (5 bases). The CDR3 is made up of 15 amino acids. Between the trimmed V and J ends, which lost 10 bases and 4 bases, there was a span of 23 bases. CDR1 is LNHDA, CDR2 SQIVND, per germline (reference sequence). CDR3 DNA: TGTGCCACTAGCCCATTGGGTGAGGGTACGTACGAGCAGTACTTC. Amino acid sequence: CATSPLGEGTYEQYF. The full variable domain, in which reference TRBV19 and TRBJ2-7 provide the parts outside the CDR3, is DGGITQSPKYLFRKEGQNVTLSCEQNLNHDAMYWYRQDPGQGLRLIYYSQIVNDFQKGDIAEGYSVSREKKESFPLTVTSAQKNPTAFYLCATSPLGEGTYEQYFGPGTRLTVT.

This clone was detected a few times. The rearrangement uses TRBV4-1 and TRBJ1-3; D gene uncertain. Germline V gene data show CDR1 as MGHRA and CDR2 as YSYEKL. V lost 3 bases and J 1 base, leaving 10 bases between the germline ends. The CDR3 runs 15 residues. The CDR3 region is CASSQAQLSGNTIYF. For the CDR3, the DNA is TGCGCCAGCAGCCAGGCTCAGCTTTCTGGAAACACCATATATTTT.